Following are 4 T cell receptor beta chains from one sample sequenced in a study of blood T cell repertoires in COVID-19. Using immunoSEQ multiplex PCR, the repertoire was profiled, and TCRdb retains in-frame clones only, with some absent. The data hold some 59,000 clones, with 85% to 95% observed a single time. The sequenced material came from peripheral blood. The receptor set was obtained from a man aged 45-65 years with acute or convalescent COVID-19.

The CDR3 region is CASSLGGKYEQYF. The CDR3 DNA follows: TGTGCCAGCAGCTTAGGGGGCAAGTACGAGCAGTACTTC. The chain carries TRBV11-3 and TRBJ2-7, with D possibly TRBD1 on 5 matching bases. Germline CDR1 reads SGHNT; CDR2 reads YENEEA. CDR3 length equals 13 residues. Between the trimmed V and J ends, which lost 1 base and 4 bases, there was a span of 8 bases.

The CDR3 protein is CAGKQNSGASYEQYF. In DNA form, the CDR3 reads TGTGCCGGCAAACAAAATAGCGGGGCCTCCTACGAGCAGTACTTC. This sequence joins TRBV6-5 and TRBJ2-7; 8 bases fit TRBD2. V trimming: 11 bases; J trimming: 0 bases; junction bases outside the gene matches: 12. The germline gives CDR1 MNHEY, CDR2 SVGAGI. The CDR3 is made up of 15 amino acids.

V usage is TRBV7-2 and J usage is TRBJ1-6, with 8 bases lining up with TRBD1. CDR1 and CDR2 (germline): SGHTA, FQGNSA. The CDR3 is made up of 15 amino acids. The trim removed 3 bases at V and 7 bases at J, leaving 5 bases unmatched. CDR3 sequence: CASSFRGLENSPLHF. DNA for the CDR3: TGTGCCAGCAGCTTCAGGGGGCTCGAGAATTCACCCCTCCACTTT.

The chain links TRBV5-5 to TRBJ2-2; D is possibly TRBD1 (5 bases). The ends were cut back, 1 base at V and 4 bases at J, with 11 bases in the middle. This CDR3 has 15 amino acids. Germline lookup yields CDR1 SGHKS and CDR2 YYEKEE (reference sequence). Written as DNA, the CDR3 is TGTGCCAGCAGCTTGAATTCAGGGTCCACCGGGGAGCTGTTTTTT. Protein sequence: CASSLNSGSTGELFF.